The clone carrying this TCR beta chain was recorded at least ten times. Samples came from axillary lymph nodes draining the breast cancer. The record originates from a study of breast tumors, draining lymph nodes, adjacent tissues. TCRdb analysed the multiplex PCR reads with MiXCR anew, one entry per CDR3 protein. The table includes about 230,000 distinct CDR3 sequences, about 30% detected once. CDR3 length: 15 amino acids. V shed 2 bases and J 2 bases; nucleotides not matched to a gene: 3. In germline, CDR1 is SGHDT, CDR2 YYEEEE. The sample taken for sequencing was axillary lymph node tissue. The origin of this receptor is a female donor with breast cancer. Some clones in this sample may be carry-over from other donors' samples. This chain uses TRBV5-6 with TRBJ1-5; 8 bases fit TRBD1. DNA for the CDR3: TGTGCCAGCAGCTTCTTGGGACAGGGCAATCAGCCCCAGCATTTT. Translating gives CASSFLGQGNQPQHF.